This T cell receptor (beta chain) was identified during a study of shared clonotypes between healthy human individuals (TCRdb year 2020). For context, the study as a whole: The cohort comprised two women and a few men aged 18 to 49 years. Between about 0.94 and 8.9 billion PBMCs per donor were obtained by leukapheresis. For each donor, CD4 naive and CD4 memory were each given three plates, CD8 naive was given two plates, and CD8 memory was given one plate. The study deeply sequenced blood TCR repertoires of five healthy adults to estimate repertoire size and the extent of clonotype sharing between individuals. Different laboratories and diverse techniques were used to prepare libraries and sequence TCR repertoires, to increase sequencing depth and limit assay-specific biases. Points the paper makes about the study in general: Based on pairwise subsampling, the degree of clonotype sharing among donors was expected to be affected by sequencing depth. Rarefaction of sorted-subset datasets indicated incomplete sequencing despite the large sequencing depth. Compared with non-shared clonotypes, clonotypes shared by all four sorted-subset donors had higher generation probabilities. Estimated clonotype richness was generally larger for naive than for memory subsets. The small number of donors limited the genetic and exposure-history diversity represented. Sampling was restricted to blood, and TCR repertoires in tissues likely differ from the TCR repertoires found in blood. About 5% of naive CD4, around 4% of naive CD8, 2.3% of memory CD4, and approximately 0.4% of memory CD8 clonotypes were shared across a handful of donors.

The CDR3 goes from the cysteine to the phenylalanine over 13 residues. The sequence is cut down to CDR3 DNA, 39 bases in frame from base 1. At the junction V is shortened by 1 base and J by 6 bases, with 10 bases in between. As encoded in the germline V gene (reference sequence), CDR1 is SEHNR while CDR2 is FQNEAQ. CD8 naive samples were obtained by positive selection for CCR7 among CD45RO-negative cells, yielding a CD45RA+CCR7+ population from which TemRA cells were excluded. The donors were healthy, HIV-negative adults who had no recently reported acute infections or vaccinations. Every donor was a Caucasian adult living in Nashville, Tennessee, USA. Blood was collected by leukapheresis, and PBMCs were isolated by Ficoll-Histopaque density gradient centrifugation and then cryopreserved in liquid nitrogen vapor phase. Purity and quantity of every magnetically sorted T cell population were checked by analytical flow cytometry. From each sorted fraction, genomic DNA was isolated and quantified by UV absorbance on a Nanodrop 2000c.

Using the deep immunoSEQ assay, TCR CDR3 regions were amplified from genomic DNA by multiplex PCR. Genomic DNA extracted from each cell subset was distributed evenly over all wells of several immunoSEQ 96-well plates, and each plate served as one replicate. For sorted subsets, 200 ng of genomic DNA, equivalent to about 30,000 T cell genomes, went into each replicate PCR. Purified libraries were quantified with a Qubit 3.0 fluorometer, sized on a Bioanalyzer 2100, and re-quantified with the KAPA Library Quantification kit. Every immunoSEQ 96-well plate was sequenced on a separate single-read 150-cycle Illumina NextSeq 550 flow cell. As for how the authors treated the data: Because the immunoSEQ output held only junctional sequences and lacked quality scores, the filtering could not match the filtering applied to full-length reads. To assign V/J genes and CDR3, sequences were annotated using PyIR, a Python wrapper for IgBLAST v1.9, with IMGT germline references. Reads with weak V/J assignments (E-value above 1e-6), missing CDR3, stop codons, out-of-frame junctions, or ambiguous translated residues were removed. V3J clonotypes were defined by identical inferred V gene, J gene, and CDR3 amino acid sequence. The percentage overlap between two repertoires was calculated by dividing the number of shared unique clonotypes by the size of the smaller repertoire. RTK rarefaction, the Chao1 estimator, and Recon v2.1 estimates of unobserved clonotypes were used to assess repertoire richness. For all TCRbeta clonotypes obtained by the gDNA method from a handful of donors, generation probabilities were computed with OLGA. TCRdb holds this immuneACCESS table with in-frame rearrangements only. Some clones are missing; in checked studies, unresolved V genes explain under half, and the rest has no known cause. From that table come the V and J calls and clone size; the DNA was used to work out D and trimming. For this sample the table gives hundreds of thousands of clones, of which approximately 90% were detected only once. The top ten constitute 24% of the sample.

Points on this clone: The antigen this receptor binds is unknown. No quality values exist for individual bases; no much larger clone is one base distant.

The source is a man aged 30 to 45 in good health. What was sequenced was naive CD8+ T cells sorted from blood. The cell subset or site label corresponds to: CD45RA+CCR7+. Recombination joined TRBV7-9 with TRBJ2-7, with TRBD2 perhaps the D gene, on 7 matching bases. In nucleotides, the sequence is TGTGCCAGCAGCTTAGGGGGGGGCACCGAGCAGTACTTC. This encodes CASSLGGGTEQYF.